Presented here are 5 T cell receptor beta chains from one specimen sequenced in a study of T-cell reconstitution after alpha-beta-depleted transplantation in children (dated by TCRdb to 2016 to 2018). Libraries were constructed by PCR. Data came from an Illumina HiSeq 2500. To normalize quantification of the TCRbeta repertoire, the TCR libraries were built with molecular barcoding that relied on unique molecular identifiers. TCRdb passed the public sequencing reads through fastp at Q25 and MiXCR, retaining productive beta sequences. Rows merge per CDR3 protein into single entries with the most common DNA and genes. The sample yields roughly 500,000 distinct CDR3 sequences; about 16% were counted once. In total, the top ten clones hold approximately 3% of the sample. The sequencing used PBMCs from the stem cell graft donor, collected from the stem cell graft. The receptors here all came from a human donor who donated a stem cell graft to a child with acute lymphoblastic leukemia.

V gene TRBV10-2 combines with J gene TRBJ1-2, with TRBD1 matching over 9 bases. Germline CDR1 is WSHSY and CDR2 is SAAADI. The CDR3 runs 15 residues. Trimming removed 5 bases from V and 7 bases from J; junction bases left unmatched: 11. CDR3 bases: TGCGCCAGCAGTCCCTATCGACAGGGGGAGGGTGGCTACACCTTC. Translation gives CASSPYRQGEGGYTF.

The rearrangement links TRBV12-3 or TRBV12-4 to TRBJ2-1; D not certain. Trimming took off 3 bases at V and 0 bases at J, with 9 bases between the two ends. The CDR3 extends over 15 amino acids. CDR3 coding DNA: TGTGCCAGCAGTTTGCCTTTGAGCTCCTACAATGAGCAGTTCTTC. The encoded protein is CASSLPLSSYNEQFF.

This clonotype occurred a few times. The rearrangement uses TRBV20-1 and TRBJ2-1, with D unresolved. Per the germline V gene, CDR1 is DFQATT and CDR2 is SNEGSKA (reference sequence). Trimming took 6 bases from V and 9 from J, leaving 15 bases between them. The CDR3 is made up of 12 amino acids. The CDR3 coding sequence is TGCAGTGCCACCAGCGCCATAGGTGAGCAGTTCTTC. This sequence encodes CSATSAIGEQFF.

V usage is TRBV5-1 and J usage is TRBJ2-7; the D gene is possibly TRBD2 (7 bases). The CDR3 has 17 amino acids. Trimming cost V 4 bases and J 2 bases, with 22 bases left between them. CDR1 and CDR2 (germline): SGHRS, YFSETQ. CDR3 sequence (DNA): TGCGCCAGCAGCAGAAAGGACAGCGGGACGACCCCCTACGAGCAGTACTTC. It encodes CASSRKDSGTTPYEQYF.

This clonotype was detected once. The V call is TRBV12-3 or TRBV12-4, the J call TRBJ2-7, with 9 bases aligning to TRBD2. The V gene end was trimmed by 5 bases and the J gene end by 5 bases; junction bases not matched to a gene: 7. This CDR3 spans 14 amino acids. DNA for the CDR3: TGTGCCAGCAGTAAGGCGGGAGGGCCTGACGAGCAGTACTTC. As protein: CASSKAGGPDEQYF.